This section outlines one TCR beta chain sequence together with its context. The antigen is not known. The CDR3 consists of 15 residues. V dropped 4 bases and J dropped 4 bases, with 16 bases sitting between them. Germline-derived CDR1 and CDR2 are SEHNR and FQNEAQ (reference sequence). The record originates from a study of shared clonotypes between healthy human individuals. Study findings and constraints: What limited the represented genetic and exposure-history diversity was the small number of donors. The study generally estimated greater richness for naive than memory subsets. Despite large depth, sorted-subset datasets appeared incompletely sequenced.

The repertoire was sequenced with immunoSEQ multiplex PCR; TCRdb's copy has only in-frame clones and lacks some. In the table there are approximately 100,000 clones, about 70% of which are singletons. The sequencing input was memory CD8+ T cells sorted from blood. Subset indicated: CD45RO+ cells pooled with CCR7-negative TemRA cells. The TCR was taken from a woman under 40 in good health. V usage is TRBV7-9 and J usage is TRBJ1-1; possibly TRBD1 for D (5 bases). The CDR3 loop is CASSSRPPRGTEAFF. Here the CDR3 DNA reads TGTGCCAGCAGCTCTCGACCTCCAAGGGGCACTGAAGCTTTCTTT. The full variable domain, with the rest looked up from reference TRBV7-9 and TRBJ1-1, is DTGVSQNPRHKITKRGQNVTFRCDPISEHNRLYWYRQTLGQGPEFLTYFQNEAQLEKSRLLSDRFSAERPKGSFSTLEIQRTEQGDSAMYLCASSSRPPRGTEAFFGQGTRLTVV.